These 10 T cell receptor beta chains share one sample of origin, sequenced in a study of T-cell memory formation after mild COVID-19. TCRdb itself ran the 5' RACE reads through MiXCR, one entry per CDR3 protein. This sample has under 300,000 distinct CDR3 sequences, with approximately 9% found just once. The sequenced material came from PBMCs or a T cell subset sorted from them (not recorded which). Receptors originate from a man aged 18 to 30 who had mild COVID-19 (a few samples of this study predate the infection). Cell type and time point are not known.

This clonotype was observed at least ten times. The chain couples TRBV12-3 or TRBV12-4 to TRBJ2-3; maybe TRBD1 (6 bases). The V end was cut by 4 bases, the J end by 1 base, with 9 bases between. This CDR3 spans 14 amino acids. CDR3 in DNA: TGTGCCAGCAGTTCCTGGACAGGCACAGATACGCAGTATTTT. Translation gives CASSSWTGTDTQYF.

This clonotype was found many times. J is TRBJ1-1 and V is TRBV7-6; D remains unclear. V was shortened by 1 base and J by 0 bases, with 6 bases between the two germline ends. Germline-derived CDR1 and CDR2 are SGHVS and FNYEAQ. CDR3 length equals 14 residues. The CDR3 DNA reads as TGTGCCAGCAGCTTAGAAGGTTTGAACACTGAAGCTTTCTTT. Translated, it gives CASSLEGLNTEAFF.

The table lists this clonotype with many counts. The chain links TRBV4-1 to TRBJ1-1, with D maybe TRBD1 (5 bases). V lost 6 bases, J lost 1 base, and 15 bases lay in between. Germline V gene data show CDR1 as MGHRA and CDR2 as YSYEKL. There are 15 residues in the CDR3. The CDR3 nucleotides are TGCGCCAGCAGTCATCCCTGGGGGTCGAACACTGAAGCTTTCTTT. Translating it yields CASSHPWGSNTEAFF.

The chain recombines TRBV5-1 with TRBJ2-2; D gene unclear. Trimming left V 0 bases short and J 2 bases short, with 8 bases between. Germline CDR1 and CDR2: SGHRS and YFSETQ. This CDR3 spans 15 amino acids. CDR3: CASSLGPPNTGELFF. CDR3 DNA: TGCGCCAGCAGCTTGGGCCCCCCCAACACCGGGGAGCTGTTTTTT.

CDR3 sequence: CASSYSGEGGELFF. The CDR3 region has the DNA TGTGCCAGCAGTTACTCGGGGGAGGGTGGGGAGCTGTTTTTT. This sequence joins TRBV6-5 and TRBJ2-2; TRBD2 aligns across 7 bases. The V gene's germline CDR1 is MNHEY and CDR2 SVGAGI. This CDR3 spans 14 amino acids. With 0 bases clipped from V and 8 bases from J, the junction kept 3 bases outside the gene matches.

The chain couples TRBV7-2 to TRBJ1-1; D not resolved. Trimming stripped 2 bases from V and 1 base from J, with 5 bases between. From germline, CDR1 is SGHTA and CDR2 FQGNSA. The CDR3 spans 13 residues. This CDR3 is CASSLYENTEAFF. The CDR3 bases are TGTGCCAGCAGCTTATACGAGAACACTGAAGCTTTCTTT.

There are a few counts of this clonotype. This chain links TRBV7-2 with TRBJ2-2; TRBD2 agrees at 7 bases. Unmatched junction bases numbered 8, after V lost 3 bases and J lost 7 bases. CDR1 is SGHTA, CDR2 FQGNSA, per germline. The CDR3 covers 15 residues. The CDR3 is CASSLRAGERGELFF. For the CDR3, the DNA is TGTGCCAGCAGCTTGAGGGCGGGGGAGCGCGGGGAGCTGTTTTTT.

In this sample, this clonotype turned up a few times. CDR3 loop: CASSLTIGGEQFF. In DNA, the CDR3 is TGTGCCAGCAGCTTAACGATCGGTGGTGAGCAGTTCTTC. The J gene is TRBJ2-1, the V gene TRBV7-3, with D unresolved. The length of the CDR3 is 13 residues. CDR1 and CDR2 (germline): SGHTA, FQGTGA. The V and J ends lost 0 bases and 9 bases respectively, with 9 bases between them.

This clonotype was observed many times. This chain connects TRBV7-2 to TRBJ1-2; D remains unclear. The germline V gene has CDR1 SGHTA and CDR2 FQGNSA. The CDR3 spans 12 residues. Trimming took off 5 bases at V and 7 bases at J, with 11 bases between the two ends. The CDR3 DNA sequence: TGTGCCAGCAGCCCGCCGGTTGCTGGCTACACCTTC. Amino acids: CASSPPVAGYTF.

The chain uses TRBV7-2 and TRBJ2-5; 13 nucleotides match TRBD2. This CDR3 comprises 16 residues. J lost 7 bases, V lost 5 bases, and 10 bases had no gene match. Per germline, CDR1 SGHTA and CDR2 FQGNSA. The CDR3 loop is CASSLPTSGGYRTQYF. In DNA, the CDR3 is TGTGCCAGCAGCCTCCCGACTAGCGGGGGGTATAGGACCCAGTACTTC.